The entry that follows covers one T cell receptor (beta chain) sequence. The data were taken from a study of blood T cell repertoires in COVID-19. Overall study context: Samples representing acute and convalescent COVID-19 were sourced from the United States, Italy and Spain. T cells, B-cell-depleted T cells, or PBMCs provided the cDNA or gDNA that served as material.

CDR1 is SGDLS and CDR2 is YYNGEE in the germline V gene. Trimming removed 7 bases from V and 3 bases from J, with 16 bases in between. The CDR3 has 15 residues. The authors' processing: Reference gene primer amplification gave nucleated cell count estimates. The table came from immunoSEQ multiplex PCR; TCRdb's copy has only in-frame clones and leaves some out. The V and J calls and clone size were taken over from that table, and D and trimming were inferred from the DNA. The data show 35,000 to 45,000 clones, 70% to 90% seen once. V usage is TRBV9 and J usage is TRBJ1-4; tentatively, D is TRBD1 (6 bases). Sequenced input: peripheral blood. The clonotype was recovered from a man aged 70-80 years with acute or convalescent COVID-19. In nucleotides, the CDR3 is TGTGCCAGCGGCCCCTTGACAGGTCCTAATGAAAAACTGTTTTTT. It codes for CASGPLTGPNEKLFF.